The sequence of this TCR beta chain was determined in a study of T cells after yellow fever vaccination. V lost 3 bases and J lost 6, with 14 bases in between. This CDR3 spans 13 amino acids. The germline gives CDR1 DFQATT, CDR2 SNEGSKA (reference sequence). In its sample, this clonotype was seen a few times. The antigen is undetermined. Study results and limitations: Clones from primary vaccination mostly reappeared after the booster (around 97% CD4, about 88% CD8).

By 5'RACE template switching, TCR cDNA was produced, with a universal primer site and UMIs added in the process. TCRdb analysed the 5' RACE reads with MiXCR anew, one entry per CDR3 protein. The sample has just under 600,000 distinct CDR3 sequences; 13% are singletons. The receptor's source is a man between 25 and 39 years old who received the YFV17D yellow fever vaccine. This chain links TRBV20-1 with TRBJ2-5; perhaps TRBD2 as D (6 bases). The material sequenced was PBMCs, taken on the day of the yellow fever booster vaccination. The CDR3 coding sequence is TGCAGTGCTAGCAGACTAGGCCCGAAGACCCAGTACTTC. Protein sequence: CSASRLGPKTQYF.